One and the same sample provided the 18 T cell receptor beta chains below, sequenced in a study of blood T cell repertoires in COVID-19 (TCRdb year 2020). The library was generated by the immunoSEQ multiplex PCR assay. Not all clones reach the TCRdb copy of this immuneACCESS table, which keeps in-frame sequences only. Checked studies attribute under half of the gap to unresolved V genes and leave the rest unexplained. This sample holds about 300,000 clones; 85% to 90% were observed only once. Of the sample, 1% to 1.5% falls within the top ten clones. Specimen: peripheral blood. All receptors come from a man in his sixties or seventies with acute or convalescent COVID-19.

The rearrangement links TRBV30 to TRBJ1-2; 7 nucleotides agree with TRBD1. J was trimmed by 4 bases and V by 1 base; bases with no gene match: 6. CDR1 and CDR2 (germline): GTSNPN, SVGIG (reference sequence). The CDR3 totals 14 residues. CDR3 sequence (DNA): TGTGCCTGGAGTGCCCAGACAGGGACCTATGGCTACACCTTC. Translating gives CAWSAQTGTYGYTF.

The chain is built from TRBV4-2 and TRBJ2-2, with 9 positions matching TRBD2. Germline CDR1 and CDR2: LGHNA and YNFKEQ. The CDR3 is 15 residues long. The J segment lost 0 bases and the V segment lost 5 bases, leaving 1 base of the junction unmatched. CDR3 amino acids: CASSSSGANTGELFF. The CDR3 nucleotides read TGTGCCAGCAGCTCTAGCGGGGCGAACACCGGGGAGCTGTTTTTT.

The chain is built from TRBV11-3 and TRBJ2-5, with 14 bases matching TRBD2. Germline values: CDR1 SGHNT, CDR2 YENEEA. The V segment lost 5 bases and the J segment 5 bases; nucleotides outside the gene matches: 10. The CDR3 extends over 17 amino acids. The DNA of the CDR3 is TGTGCCAGCAGCCCCGGACTAGCGGGAGGTTATAGGGAGACCCAGTACTTC. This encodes CASSPGLAGGYRETQYF.

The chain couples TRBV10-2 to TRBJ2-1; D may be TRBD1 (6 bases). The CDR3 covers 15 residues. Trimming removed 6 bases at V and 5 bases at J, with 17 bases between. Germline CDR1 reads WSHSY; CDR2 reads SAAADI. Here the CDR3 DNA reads TGCGCCAGCAGGGTTACCGGGACACAAAACAATGAGCAGTTCTTC. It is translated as CASRVTGTQNNEQFF.

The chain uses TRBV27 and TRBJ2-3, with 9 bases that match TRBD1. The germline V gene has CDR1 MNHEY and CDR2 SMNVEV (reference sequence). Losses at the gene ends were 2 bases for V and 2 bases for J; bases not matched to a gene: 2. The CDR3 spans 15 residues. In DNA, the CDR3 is TGTGCCAGCAGTTTAGGGGACAGGGACACAGATACGCAGTATTTT. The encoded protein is CASSLGDRDTDTQYF.

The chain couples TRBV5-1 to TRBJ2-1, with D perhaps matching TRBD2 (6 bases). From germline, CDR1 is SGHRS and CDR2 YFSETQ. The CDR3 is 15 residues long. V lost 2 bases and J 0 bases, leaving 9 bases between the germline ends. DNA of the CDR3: TGCGCCAGCAGCTTCGACGGGAGCTCCTACAATGAGCAGTTCTTC. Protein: CASSFDGSSYNEQFF.

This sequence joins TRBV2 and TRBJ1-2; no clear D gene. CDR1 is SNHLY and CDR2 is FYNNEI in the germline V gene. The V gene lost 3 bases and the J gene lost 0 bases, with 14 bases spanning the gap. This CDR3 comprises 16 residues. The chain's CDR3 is CASSEGRHRANYGYTF. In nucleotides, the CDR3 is TGTGCCAGCAGTGAGGGGAGACACCGTGCTAACTATGGCTACACCTTC.

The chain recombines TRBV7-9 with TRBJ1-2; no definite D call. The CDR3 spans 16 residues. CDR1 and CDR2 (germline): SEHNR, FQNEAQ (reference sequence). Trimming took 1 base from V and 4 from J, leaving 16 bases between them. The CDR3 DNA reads TGTGCCAGCAGCTTAGTAGTGGATGGAGGGAGCTATGGCTACACCTTC. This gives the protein CASSLVVDGGSYGYTF. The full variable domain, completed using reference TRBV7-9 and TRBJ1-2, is DTGVSQNPRHKITKRGQNVTFRCDPISEHNRLYWYRQTLGQGPEFLTYFQNEAQLEKSRLLSDRFSAERPKGSFSTLEIQRTEQGDSAMYLCASSLVVDGGSYGYTFGSGTRLTVV.

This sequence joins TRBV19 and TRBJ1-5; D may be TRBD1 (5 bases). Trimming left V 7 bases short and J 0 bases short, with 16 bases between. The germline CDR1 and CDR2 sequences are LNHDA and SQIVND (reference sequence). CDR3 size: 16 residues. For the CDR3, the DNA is TGTGCCAGTACCCGACTGGCGGGGGATAGCAATCAGCCCCAGCATTTT. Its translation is CASTRLAGDSNQPQHF.

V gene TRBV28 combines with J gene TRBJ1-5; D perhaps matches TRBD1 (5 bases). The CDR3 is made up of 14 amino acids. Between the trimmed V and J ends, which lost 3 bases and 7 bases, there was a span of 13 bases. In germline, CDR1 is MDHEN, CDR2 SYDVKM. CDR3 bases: TGTGCCAGCAGTTTGAAGGGGTGGGAACAGCCCCAGCATTTT. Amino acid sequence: CASSLKGWEQPQHF.

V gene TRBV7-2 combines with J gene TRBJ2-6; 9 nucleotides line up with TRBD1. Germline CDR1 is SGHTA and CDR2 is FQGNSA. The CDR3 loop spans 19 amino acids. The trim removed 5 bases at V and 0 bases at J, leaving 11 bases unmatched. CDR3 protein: CASSTAPGQGFSGANVLTF. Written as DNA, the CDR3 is TGTGCCAGCAGCACAGCCCCGGGACAGGGATTCTCTGGGGCCAACGTCCTGACTTTC.

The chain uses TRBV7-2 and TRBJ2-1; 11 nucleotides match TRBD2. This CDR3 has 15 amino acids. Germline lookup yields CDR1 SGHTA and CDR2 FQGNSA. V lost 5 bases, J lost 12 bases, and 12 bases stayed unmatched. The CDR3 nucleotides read TGTGCCAGCAGCCTGACTAGCGGGACCCCCGAAGGGCAGTTCTTC. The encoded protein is CASSLTSGTPEGQFF.

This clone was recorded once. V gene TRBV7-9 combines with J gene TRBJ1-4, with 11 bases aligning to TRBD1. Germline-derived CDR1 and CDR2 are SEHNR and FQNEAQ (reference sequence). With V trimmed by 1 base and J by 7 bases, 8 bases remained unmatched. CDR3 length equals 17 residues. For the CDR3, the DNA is TGTGCCAGCAGCTTAGACAGGACAGGGGGCGTCGGTGAAAAACTGTTTTTT. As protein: CASSLDRTGGVGEKLFF.

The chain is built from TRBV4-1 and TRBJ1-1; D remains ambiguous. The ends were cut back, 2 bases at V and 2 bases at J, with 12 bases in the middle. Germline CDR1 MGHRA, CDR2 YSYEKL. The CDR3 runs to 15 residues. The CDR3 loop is CASSQFAGINTEAFF. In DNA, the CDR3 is TGCGCCAGCAGCCAATTCGCGGGGATTAACACTGAAGCTTTCTTT.

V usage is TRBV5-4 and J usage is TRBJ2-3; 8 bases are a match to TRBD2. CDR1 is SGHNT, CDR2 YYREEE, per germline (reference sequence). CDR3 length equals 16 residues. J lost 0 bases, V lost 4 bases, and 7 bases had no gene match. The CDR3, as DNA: TGTGCCAGCAGCCCCGCAGCGGGGGTGAGCACAGATACGCAGTATTTT. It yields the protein CASSPAAGVSTDTQYF.

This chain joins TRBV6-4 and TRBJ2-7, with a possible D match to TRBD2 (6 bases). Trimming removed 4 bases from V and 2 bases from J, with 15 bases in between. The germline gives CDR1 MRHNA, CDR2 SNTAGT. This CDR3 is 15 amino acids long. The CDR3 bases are TGTGCCAGCAGTGTCTCGCGGGGAGAACCCTACGAGCAGTACTTC. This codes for CASSVSRGEPYEQYF.

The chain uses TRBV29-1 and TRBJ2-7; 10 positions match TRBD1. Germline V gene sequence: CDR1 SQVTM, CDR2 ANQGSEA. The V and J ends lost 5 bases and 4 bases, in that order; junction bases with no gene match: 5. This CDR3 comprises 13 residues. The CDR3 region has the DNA TGCAGCGTTCAAGCGGGACAGGGGTACGAGCAGTACTTC. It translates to CSVQAGQGYEQYF.

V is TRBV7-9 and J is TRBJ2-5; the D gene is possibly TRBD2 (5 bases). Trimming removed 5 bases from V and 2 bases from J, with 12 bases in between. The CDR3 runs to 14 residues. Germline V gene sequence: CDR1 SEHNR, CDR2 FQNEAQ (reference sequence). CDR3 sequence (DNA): TGTGCCAGCAGCCTAGGAGGTCGGCAAGAGACCCAGTACTTC. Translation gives CASSLGGRQETQYF.